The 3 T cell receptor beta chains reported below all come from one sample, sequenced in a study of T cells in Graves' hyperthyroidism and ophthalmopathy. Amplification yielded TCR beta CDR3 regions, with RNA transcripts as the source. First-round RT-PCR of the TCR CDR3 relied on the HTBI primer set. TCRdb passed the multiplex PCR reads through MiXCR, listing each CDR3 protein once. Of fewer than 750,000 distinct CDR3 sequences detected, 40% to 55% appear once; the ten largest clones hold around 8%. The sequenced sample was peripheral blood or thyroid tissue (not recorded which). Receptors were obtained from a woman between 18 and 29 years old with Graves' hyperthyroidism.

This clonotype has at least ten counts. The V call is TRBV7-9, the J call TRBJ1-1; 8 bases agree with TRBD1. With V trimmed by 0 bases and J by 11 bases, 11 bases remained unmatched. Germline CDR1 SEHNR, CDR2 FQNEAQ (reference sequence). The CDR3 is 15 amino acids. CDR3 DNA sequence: TGTGCCAGCAGCTTAGCGTATCGACAGGGGCCCGGTGCTTTCTTT. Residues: CASSLAYRQGPGAFF.

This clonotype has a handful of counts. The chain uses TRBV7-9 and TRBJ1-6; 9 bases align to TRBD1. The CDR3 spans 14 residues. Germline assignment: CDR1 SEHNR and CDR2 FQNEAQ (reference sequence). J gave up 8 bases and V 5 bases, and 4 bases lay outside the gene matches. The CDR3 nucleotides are TGTGCCAGCAGCCTCGGACAGGGGTATTCACCCCTCCACTTT. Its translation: CASSLGQGYSPLHF.

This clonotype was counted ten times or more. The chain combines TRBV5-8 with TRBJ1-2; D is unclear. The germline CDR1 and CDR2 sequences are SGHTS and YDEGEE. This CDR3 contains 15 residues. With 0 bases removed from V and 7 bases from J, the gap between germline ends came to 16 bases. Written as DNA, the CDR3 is TGTGCCAGCAGCTTGGTTCACCGAACTTTATCTGGCTACACCTTC. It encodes CASSLVHRTLSGYTF.